This T cell receptor (beta chain) was identified in a study of beta chain features in type 1 diabetes. Expressed TCRB transcripts were sequenced because the entire RNA isolate underwent reverse transcription. Libraries were prepared by immunoSEQ multiplex PCR; TCRdb keeps only in-frame clonotypes and omits some of them. The sample contains 900,000 or so clones, around a sixth of which appear only once. The CDR3 loop spans 15 amino acids. From germline, CDR1 is MDHEN and CDR2 SYDVKM. V gave up 10 bases and J gave up 0 bases, with 17 bases separating them. What was sequenced was naive CD4+ T cells from blood. V gene TRBV28 combines with J gene TRBJ2-3; a weak D match, TRBD1 (6 bases). The origin of this receptor is a woman aged 18-35 years in good health. The CDR3 DNA reads TGTGCCACAGTGGGGACAAGGATTAGCACAGATACGCAGTATTTT. Amino acids: CATVGTRISTDTQYF.